This TCR beta chain was sequenced in a study of T cells in Graves' hyperthyroidism and ophthalmopathy (dated 2019 in TCRdb). In terms of the full investigation: Peripheral blood samples were taken at the time of initial diagnosis, prior to any treatment. To identify distinguishing TCR V-J signatures, a discovery cohort of some 99 patients was used, comprising roughly 45 with Graves' ophthalmopathy and some 57 with stable Graves' hyperthyroidism. The paper reports TCR Vbeta CDR3 sequencing of over 120 peripheral blood samples: some 44 ophthalmopathy, 70 to 85 hyperthyroidism and around 17 progressor patients. After blood sampling, hyperthyroidism patients were treated with methimazole at a starting dose of 30 mg daily, and ophthalmopathy patients were treated with high-dose intravenous methylprednisolone. Whether ophthalmopathy could be predicted prospectively was tested in an independent validation cohort made up of 18 to 20 hyperthyroidism patients plus 17 patients who later progressed to ophthalmopathy. The study also compared thyroid tissue and blood T-cell repertoires from roughly 6 Graves' hyperthyroidism patients. For training and testing, the 100 or so patients in the discovery cohort were randomly divided in a 7:3 ratio. The research as a whole found: No statistical method was used to fix the sample size in advance, and group allocation was not hidden from the investigators. During validation, the model predicted progression to ophthalmopathy a median of around six months ahead of onset, with around 70% sensitivity and almost 75% specificity. Most expanded thyroid clonotypes (frequency above 0.001) were also detected in blood, suggesting blood repertoires may reflect thyroid immune responses. A 13 V-J signature model separated ophthalmopathy from stable hyperthyroidism, with 87.88% sensitivity and about 81% specificity in cross-validation and 80%/75% in testing.

The germline V gene encodes CDR1 SGHRS and CDR2 YFSETQ. V and J lose 3 bases and 3 bases, and a span of 12 bases separates them. Its CDR3 holds 14 amino acids, cysteine through phenylalanine. Of the read, only the CDR3 DNA is kept; its 42 bases are in frame from base 1. A patient counted as having stable Graves' hyperthyroidism if no progression to ophthalmopathy occurred over 18 months of follow-up. Hyperthyroidism patients were newly diagnosed, had a disease duration of under 2 months, and were aged 18 to 65 years. Exclusion was applied to patients with uncontrolled infections, other autoimmune diseases, pregnancy or lactation. Diagnoses relied on clinical symptoms, serum thyroxine and TRAb, thyroid ultrasound and orbital computed tomography. PBMCs were isolated from about 9.1 ml of fresh peripheral blood by Ficoll-Paque density gradient centrifugation. Total RNA was extracted with Trizol reagent, and quality was checked on an Agilent 2100 Bioanalyzer.

This clonotype occurred a few times. Its antigen is not yet known. Base qualities are not provided; no much larger clone lies one nucleotide away. Amplification of TCR beta CDR3 regions was carried out from RNA transcripts. The TCR CDR3 was subjected to a first round of RT-PCR using the HTBI primer set and the Qiagen OneStep RT-PCR kit. Libraries were constructed in a second round of multiplex PCR, after which size selection and purification were carried out. Libraries were sequenced paired-end with 100 bp reads on an Illumina HiSeq2000. Regarding the original processing steps: SOAPnuke was used to process the raw data, removing reads that contained adapters or uncalled bases, had a mean Phred below 15, or lacked an exact match to the constant primer or identifier. High-quality paired reads were merged using COPE v1.2.5, and each unique nucleotide sequence was defined as a clonotype. Clonotypes were aligned to IMGT TRBV, TRBD and TRBJ reference segments using MiTCR v1.1. The analysis included only V-J combinations with a frequency above 0.0001, which together covered 98% to 99.2% of the repertoires. The TCS score was defined as F50 (clonal expansion) divided by E x V (chaos), with BLOSUM62-based TCRdist calculated between CDR3 peptides within each V-J. Welch's t-statistics and random forest reduced fewer than 600 V-J features to roughly 13, which were used in a naive Bayes classifier (R e1071). The public reads were run again by TCRdb, first through fastp at Q25 and then through MiXCR, and only productive beta chains were kept. Rows matching on CDR3 protein sequence are summarized as one entry with the most common DNA and genes. In this record, the V and J calls reflect TCRdb's handling and not the investigators' own analysis. In all, the sample holds approximately 530,000 distinct CDR3 sequences, and approximately 16% of those were seen once. The ten largest clones add up to approximately 18% of the sample.

The sequence was collected from a woman in her late teens or twenties with Graves' hyperthyroidism. This receptor chain uses TRBV5-1 and TRBJ1-2; the best D guess is TRBD1, with 5 bases matching. The source material was blood. The CDR3 reads CASSSGVGDYGYTF. The DNA reads as follows: TGCGCCAGCAGCTCCGGAGTAGGGGACTATGGCTACACCTTC.